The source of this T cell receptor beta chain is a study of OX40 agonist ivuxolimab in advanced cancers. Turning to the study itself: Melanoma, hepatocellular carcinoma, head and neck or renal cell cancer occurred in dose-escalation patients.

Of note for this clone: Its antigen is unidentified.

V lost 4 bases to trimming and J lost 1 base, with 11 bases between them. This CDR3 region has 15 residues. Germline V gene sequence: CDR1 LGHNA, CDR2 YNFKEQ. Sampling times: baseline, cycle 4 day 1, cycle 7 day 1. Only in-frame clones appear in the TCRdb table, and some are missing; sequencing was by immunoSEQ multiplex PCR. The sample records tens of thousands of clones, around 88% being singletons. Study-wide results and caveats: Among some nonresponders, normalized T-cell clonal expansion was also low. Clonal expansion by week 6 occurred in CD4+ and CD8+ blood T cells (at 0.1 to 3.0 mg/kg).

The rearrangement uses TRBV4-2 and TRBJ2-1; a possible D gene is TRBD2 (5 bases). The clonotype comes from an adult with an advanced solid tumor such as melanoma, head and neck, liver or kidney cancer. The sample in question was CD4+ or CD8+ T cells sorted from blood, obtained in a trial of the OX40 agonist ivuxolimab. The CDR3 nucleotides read TGTGCCAGCAGCCCGGACTCGATATCCTACAATGAGCAGTTCTTC. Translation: CASSPDSISYNEQFF.